The entry that follows covers one TCR beta chain sequence. Its cognate antigen is unknown. These data belong to a study of monozygotic twins with inflammatory bowel disease. Study conclusions and caveats: Any single strong signal or clonotype tied to IBD lacked support.

TCRdb re-called the 5' RACE reads; every CDR3 protein appears as one record, without DNA. The sample shows about 150,000 distinct CDR3 sequences, and more than 1% sits with its ten largest clones. No T cells were sorted before total RNA was taken from whole blood. This CDR3 has 15 residues. Germline CDR1 reads SGHDT; CDR2 reads YYEEEE. Sequencing was done on a sample of blood. The chain couples TRBV5-6 to TRBJ2-1; absent DNA, TCRdb's TRBD2 call cannot be checked. This receptor was obtained from a human donor with ulcerative colitis or Crohn's disease, or a healthy co-twin of an affected twin (not recorded which). The CDR3 spells CASSLATSGRDEQFF.